The sequence of this TCR beta chain was determined in a study of cytomegalovirus exposure and HLA in healthy donors. Overall study context: According to later analysis, the same platform produced the approximately 120 validation and approximately 630 first-cohort repertoires. Overall study findings and caveats: Reports indicated that the classifier achieved high specificity and sensitivity in diagnosing cytomegalovirus status. Three chains tied to CMV proved CMV antigen-specific in vitro.

Profiled with immunoSEQ multiplex PCR; TCRdb holds only in-frame clones, not every one. The sample holds roughly 70,000 clones, roughly 95% seen once. Losses at the gene ends were 3 bases for V and 2 bases for J; bases not matched to a gene: 3. Looked up from germline, CDR1 is GTSNPN and CDR2 is SVGIG (reference sequence). CDR3 length equals 14 residues. In the case of this clone: What it binds is unknown.

The chain has TRBV30 and TRBJ2-5; 10 nucleotides align to TRBD2. Sequenced material: PBMCs. The origin of this receptor is a woman under 30 in good health and CMV-seropositive. CDR3 loop: CAWSLSGRQETQYF. In DNA, the CDR3 is TGTGCCTGGAGCCTTAGCGGGAGGCAAGAGACCCAGTACTTC. The entire variable domain, with the rest obtained from reference TRBV30 and TRBJ2-5, is as follows: SQTIHQWPATLVQPVGSPLSLECTVEGTSNPNLYWYRQAAGRGLQLLFYSVGIGQISSEVPQNLSASRPQDRQFILSSKKLLLSDSGFYLCAWSLSGRQETQYFGPGTRLLVL.